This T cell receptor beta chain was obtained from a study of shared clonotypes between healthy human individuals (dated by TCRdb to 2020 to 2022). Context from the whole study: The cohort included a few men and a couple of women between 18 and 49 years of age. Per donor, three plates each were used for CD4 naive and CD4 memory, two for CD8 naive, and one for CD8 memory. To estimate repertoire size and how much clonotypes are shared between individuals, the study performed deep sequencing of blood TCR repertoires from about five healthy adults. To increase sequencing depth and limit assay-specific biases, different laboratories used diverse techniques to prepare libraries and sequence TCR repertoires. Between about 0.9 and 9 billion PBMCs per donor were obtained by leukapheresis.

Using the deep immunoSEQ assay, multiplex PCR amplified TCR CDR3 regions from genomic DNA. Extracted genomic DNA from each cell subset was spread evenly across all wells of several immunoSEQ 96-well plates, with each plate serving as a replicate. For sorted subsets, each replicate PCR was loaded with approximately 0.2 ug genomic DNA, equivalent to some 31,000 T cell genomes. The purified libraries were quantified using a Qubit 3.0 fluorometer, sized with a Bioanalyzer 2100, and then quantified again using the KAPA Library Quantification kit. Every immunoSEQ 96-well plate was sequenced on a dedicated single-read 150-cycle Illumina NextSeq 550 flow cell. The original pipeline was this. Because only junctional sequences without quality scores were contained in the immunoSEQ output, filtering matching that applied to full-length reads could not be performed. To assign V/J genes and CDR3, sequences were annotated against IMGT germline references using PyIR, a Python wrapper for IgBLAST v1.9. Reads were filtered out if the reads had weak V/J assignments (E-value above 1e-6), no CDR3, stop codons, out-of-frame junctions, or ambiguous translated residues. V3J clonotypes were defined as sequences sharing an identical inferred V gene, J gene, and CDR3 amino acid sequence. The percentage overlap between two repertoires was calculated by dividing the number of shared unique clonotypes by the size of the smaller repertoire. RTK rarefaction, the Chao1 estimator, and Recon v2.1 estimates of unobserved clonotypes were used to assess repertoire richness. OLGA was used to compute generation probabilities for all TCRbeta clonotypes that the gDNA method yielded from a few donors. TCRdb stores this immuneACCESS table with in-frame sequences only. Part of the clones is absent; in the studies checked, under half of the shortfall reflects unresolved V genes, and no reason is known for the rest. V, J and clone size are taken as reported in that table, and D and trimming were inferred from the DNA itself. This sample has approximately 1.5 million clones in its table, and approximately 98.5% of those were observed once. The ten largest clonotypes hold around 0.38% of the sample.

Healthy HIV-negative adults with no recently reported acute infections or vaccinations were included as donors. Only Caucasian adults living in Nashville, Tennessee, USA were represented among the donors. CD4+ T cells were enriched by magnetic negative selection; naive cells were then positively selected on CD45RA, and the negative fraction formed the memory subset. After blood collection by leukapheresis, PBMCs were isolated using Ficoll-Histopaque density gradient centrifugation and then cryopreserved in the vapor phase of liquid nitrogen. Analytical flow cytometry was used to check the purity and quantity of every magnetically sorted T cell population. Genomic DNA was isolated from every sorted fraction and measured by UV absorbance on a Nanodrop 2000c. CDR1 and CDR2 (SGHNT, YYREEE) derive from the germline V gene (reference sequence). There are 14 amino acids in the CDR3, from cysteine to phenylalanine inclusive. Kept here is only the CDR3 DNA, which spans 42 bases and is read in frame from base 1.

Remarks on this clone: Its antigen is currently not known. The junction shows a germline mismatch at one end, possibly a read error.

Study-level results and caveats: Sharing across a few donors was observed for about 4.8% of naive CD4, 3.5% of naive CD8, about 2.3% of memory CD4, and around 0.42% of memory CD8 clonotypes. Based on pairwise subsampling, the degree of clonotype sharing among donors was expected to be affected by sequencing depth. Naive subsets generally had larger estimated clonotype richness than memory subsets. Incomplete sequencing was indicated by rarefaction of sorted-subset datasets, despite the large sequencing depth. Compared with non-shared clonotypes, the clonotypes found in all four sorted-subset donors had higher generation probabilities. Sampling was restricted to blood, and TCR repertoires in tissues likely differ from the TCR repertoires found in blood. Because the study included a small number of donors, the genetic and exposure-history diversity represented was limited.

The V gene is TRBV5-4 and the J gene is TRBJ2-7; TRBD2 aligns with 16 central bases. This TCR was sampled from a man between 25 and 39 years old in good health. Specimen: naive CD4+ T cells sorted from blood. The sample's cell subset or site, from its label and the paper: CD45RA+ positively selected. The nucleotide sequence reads TGTGCCAGCAGCCCGGGACTAGCGGGAGGGCCGGTCCTTTTC. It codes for CASSPGLAGGPVLF.